This T cell receptor beta chain is from a study of blood T cell repertoires in COVID-19. Background on the study: COVID-19 samples collected from the United States, Italy and Spain covered acute and convalescent phases.

In the authors' workflow: Estimation of nucleated cell counts was performed using reference gene primer amplification. TCRdb's copy holds only in-frame clones and misses some; the assay was immunoSEQ multiplex PCR. The DNA gave D and trimming, while V, J and clone size come from that table. The top ten hold 8% to 9.5% of the sample, which has around 250,000 clones, 84% seen once. The receptor's source is a human donor in a cohort sampled during active COVID-19. Source material: peripheral blood.

The CDR3 sequence is CASRIDRNTEAFF. CDR3 DNA sequence: TGTGCCAGTAGGATCGACAGAAACACTGAAGCTTTCTTT. V usage is TRBV19 and J usage is TRBJ1-1, with D maybe TRBD1 (5 bases). V was cut by 6 bases and J by 2 bases, with 10 bases left in between. Germline V CDR1 and CDR2: LNHDA, SQIVND (reference sequence). The length of the CDR3 is 13 residues. The full variable domain, completed using reference TRBV19 and TRBJ1-1, is DGGITQSPKYLFRKEGQNVTLSCEQNLNHDAMYWYRQDPGQGLRLIYYSQIVNDFQKGDIAEGYSVSREKKESFPLTVTSAQKNPTAFYLCASRIDRNTEAFFGQGTRLTVV.